A selection of T cell receptor beta chains follows, all from one sample in a study of blood T cell repertoires in COVID-19. The repertoire was sequenced with immunoSEQ multiplex PCR; TCRdb's copy has only in-frame clones and lacks some. The sample carries roughly 68,000 clones, approximately 80% recorded once. Specimen: PBMCs or T cells enriched from blood (not recorded which). These receptor sequences come from a woman aged 40 to 50 with acute COVID-19. CDR3s include the opening cysteine and the closing phenylalanine or tryptophan. The D gene is left open where the match is weak. Some rows mark clone size as missing; the rest say once, few, many or name a class of expanded clone.

clone_size	d_call	v_call	j_call	cdr3_aa	cdr3_nt
-	-	TRBV6-6	TRBJ1-4	CASSRAAEREKLFF	TGTGCCAGCAGTCGCGCGGCAGAGCGGGAAAAACTGTTTTTT
-	TRBD1	TRBV19	TRBJ1-3	CASSPGQGHTIYF	TGTGCCAGTAGTCCCGGACAGGGGCACACCATATATTTT
-	TRBD1	TRBV5-6	TRBJ2-1	CASSLTRGWNEQFF	TGTGCCAGCAGCTTGACCAGGGGGTGGAATGAGCAGTTCTTC
-	-	TRBV2	TRBJ1-5	CASERESNQPQHF	TGTGCCAGTGAGAGGGAGAGCAATCAGCCCCAGCATTTT
once	-	TRBV6-5	TRBJ1-1	CASRLTENTEAFF	TGTGCCAGCAGACTGACAGAGAACACTGAAGCTTTCTTT
-	TRBD2	TRBV7-9	TRBJ2-1	CASSVTSGRAQEQFF	TGTGCCAGCAGCGTCACTAGCGGGAGGGCCCAGGAGCAGTTCTTC
medium-sized	-	TRBV7-9	TRBJ1-6	CASSLEQYNSPLHF	TGTGCCAGCAGCTTAGAACAGTATAATTCACCCCTCCACTTT
-	TRBD2	TRBV15	TRBJ2-3	CATSTRTSGSNTDTQYF	TGTGCCACCAGCACTCGGACTAGCGGGAGCAACACAGATACGCAGTATTTT
-	TRBD1	TRBV27	TRBJ1-5	CASSLGTGVSQPQHF	TGTGCCAGCAGTTTAGGGACAGGGGTGAGTCAGCCCCAGCATTTT
-	-	TRBV19	TRBJ2-1	CASQQGTRNEQFF	TGTGCCAGCCAACAGGGGACTCGCAATGAGCAGTTCTTC
once	TRBD2	TRBV7-9	TRBJ2-2	CASSSGTTGELFF	TGTGCCAGCTCTAGCGGGACCACCGGGGAGCTGTTTTTT
-	-	TRBV5-1	TRBJ1-5	CASSLDRNQPQHF	TGCGCCAGCAGCTTGGACAGGAATCAGCCCCAGCATTTT
few	-	TRBV28	TRBJ2-7	CASSLGPGHGQAYEQYF	TGTGCCAGCAGTTTAGGCCCGGGACATGGGCAGGCCTACGAGCAGTACTTC
-	-	TRBV11-2	TRBJ2-1	CASSFLGTGGPGDEQFF	TGTGCCAGCAGCTTTTTAGGCACGGGAGGACCAGGGGATGAGCAGTTCTTC
-	TRBD1	TRBV3-1/TRBV3-2	TRBJ1-5	CASSQDSGGNQPQHF	TGTGCCAGCAGCCAAGATTCAGGGGGGAATCAGCCCCAGCATTTT
-	-	TRBV5-1	TRBJ1-4	CASSLSGYPTNEKLFF	TGCGCCAGCAGCTTGTCAGGGTATCCAACTAATGAAAAACTGTTTTTT
-	-	TRBV6-6	TRBJ1-5	CASSYSDSSLNQPQHF	TGTGCCAGCAGTTACTCGGACAGTTCTTTAAATCAGCCCCAGCATTTT
-	-	TRBV25-1	TRBJ1-2	CASSEVEVRGYTF	TGTGCCAGCAGCGAAGTGGAGGTTAGAGGCTACACCTTC
-	TRBD1	TRBV5-1	TRBJ2-7	CASSLTGQGRYEQYF	TGCGCCAGCAGCTTGACGGGACAGGGACGCTACGAGCAGTACTTC
-	-	TRBV5-1	TRBJ1-5	CASSLGGHSNQPQHF	TGCGCCAGCAGCTTAGGTGGACATAGCAATCAGCCCCAGCATTTT
-	TRBD2	TRBV27	TRBJ2-3	CASKTLDRALAGGQTDTQYF	TGTGCCAGCAAAACTCTCGACAGGGCTCTAGCGGGGGGGCAAACAGATACGCAGTATTTT
-	TRBD1	TRBV7-9	TRBJ2-3	CASSLARGRQDTQYF	TGTGCCAGCAGCTTAGCAAGGGGGCGTCAAGATACGCAGTATTTT
-	TRBD1	TRBV7-8	TRBJ1-3	CASSSPTGASGNTIYF	TGTGCCAGCAGCTCCCCGACAGGGGCCTCTGGAAACACCATATATTTT
many	-	TRBV27	TRBJ1-3	CASSAQGSSGNTIYF	TGTGCCAGCAGTGCTCAGGGGAGCTCTGGAAACACCATATATTTT
few	-	TRBV4-1	TRBJ1-6	CASSQLRAQGNSPLHF	TGCGCCAGCAGCCAATTAAGGGCACAGGGTAATTCACCCCTCCACTTT
few	TRBD2	TRBV11-2	TRBJ2-1	CASSKGRAPRELGEQFF	TGTGCCAGCAGCAAGGGTAGGGCCCCGCGGGAGTTGGGGGAGCAGTTCTTC
-	TRBD2	TRBV7-3	TRBJ2-1	CASSFTGTSLISEQFF	TGTGCCAGCAGCTTTACCGGGACTAGCTTAATTAGTGAGCAGTTCTTC